The 25 T cell receptor beta chains below were found in one sample sequenced in a study of metastatic and nonmetastatic thyroid tumors. Every patient was untreated before thyroid surgery. Via MiXCR, TCRdb re-called the PCR reads. In the table there are approximately 65,000 clones, 4% to 4.5% of which are singletons. Material for sequencing was blood. The source of these receptors is a female donor with papillary thyroid cancer or a benign thyroid nodule (not recorded which). Some clones in this sample may be carry-over from other donors' samples.

This clone is medium-sized within its sample. The chain uses TRBV6-1 and TRBJ1-6; 8 bases are a match to TRBD1. The CDR3 is 14 residues long. J gave up 7 bases and V 9 bases, and 8 bases lay outside the gene matches. Germline-derived CDR1 and CDR2 are MNHNS and SASEGT. The CDR3 reads CASGSRTGNSPLHF. In DNA, the CDR3 is TGTGCCAGTGGCTCCCGGACAGGGAATTCACCCCTCCACTTT.

This clone was counted many times. The rearrangement links TRBV12-3 or TRBV12-4 to TRBJ1-2, with TRBD1 as a possible D gene (5 bases). Trimming pared 7 bases from V and 6 bases from J, leaving 18 bases between. The CDR3 contains 14 residues. The CDR3 DNA is TGTGCCAGCACCACGACAGACGAGGTGCATGGCTACACCTTC. Residues: CASTTTDEVHGYTF.

This clone appeared many times. V usage is TRBV29-1 and J usage is TRBJ2-7; perhaps TRBD2 as D (5 bases). V gave up 3 bases and J gave up 0 bases, with 9 bases separating them. The length of the CDR3 is 13 residues. CDR1 is SQVTM and CDR2 is ANQGSEA in the germline V gene. The CDR3 spells CSVDFEGSYEQYF. The CDR3 bases are TGCAGCGTTGATTTCGAGGGCTCCTACGAGCAGTACTTC.

This clone came up many times. The V gene is TRBV3-1, the J gene TRBJ1-4, with D hard to call. V was clipped by 4 bases and J by 7 bases, with 10 bases between them. The CDR3 sequence is 13 residues long. The germline V gene encodes CDR1 LGHDT and CDR2 YNNKEL (reference sequence). The CDR3 DNA reads TGTGCCAGCAGCCCCCGGAGGGCTGAAAAACTGTTTTTT. Protein: CASSPRRAEKLFF. Looking up the rest from reference TRBV3-1 and TRBJ1-4 gives the full variable domain: DTAVSQTPKYLVTQMGNDKSIKCEQNLGHDTMYWYKQDSKKFLKIMFSYNNKELIINETVPNRFSPKSPDKAHLNLHINSLELGDSAVYFCASSPRRAEKLFFGSGTQLSVL.

This clone was recorded many times. V is TRBV24-1 and J is TRBJ1-2; D ambiguous. This CDR3 is 14 amino acids long. Germline CDR1 and CDR2: KGHDR and SFDVKD. V was clipped by 1 base and J by 3 bases, with 8 bases between them. This CDR3 reads CATSDLSRDYGYTF. CDR3 nucleotides: TGTGCCACCAGTGATTTAAGTAGGGACTATGGCTACACCTTC.

This clone has at least ten counts. The chain links TRBV10-2 to TRBJ1-5, with no clear D. Germline CDR1 and CDR2: WSHSY and SAAADI. V was shortened by 5 bases and J by 4 bases, with 9 bases between the two germline ends. The CDR3 sequence is 13 residues long. CDR3 loop: CASSLAANQPQHF. The CDR3 nucleotides are TGCGCCAGCAGTCTGGCGGCAAATCAGCCCCAGCATTTT.

Notes on this clone: A single base separates this from a much larger clone, so it may be a read error. The sample holds other DNA sequences that translate to the same CDR3. The CDR3 is CASSPRRGWDTEAFF. As DNA, the CDR3 is TGTGCCAGCAGCCCTCGCAGGGGGTGGGACACTGAAGCTTTCTTT. The rearrangement links TRBV28 to TRBJ1-1; the match to TRBD1 covers 7 bases. Germline CDR1 and CDR2: MDHEN and SYDVKM. The CDR3 spans 15 residues. J gave up 3 bases and V 6 bases, and 10 bases lay outside the gene matches.

This clone was detected many times. The rearrangement links TRBV3-1 to TRBJ2-4; D may be TRBD1 or TRBD2 (5 bases each). Per the germline V gene, CDR1 is LGHDT and CDR2 is YNNKEL (reference sequence). CDR3 length: 15 amino acids. V was trimmed by 5 bases and J by 0 bases, leaving 11 bases between them. CDR3 bases: TGTGCCAGCAGCGTAGGGGCGGGAGCCAAAAACATTCAGTACTTC. Its translation is CASSVGAGAKNIQYF.

This clone was detected many times. The chain combines TRBV12-5 with TRBJ2-7; D is possibly TRBD2 (6 bases). With 0 bases removed from V and 0 bases from J, the gap between germline ends came to 21 bases. CDR1 is LGHNT and CDR2 is FRNRAP in the germline V gene. CDR3 length: 19 residues. CDR3 DNA sequence: TGTGCTAGTGGTTTGGTACCCCCTATGACTAGGCCTAGCTCCTACGAGCAGTACTTC. Translation: CASGLVPPMTRPSSYEQYF. Drawing the rest from reference TRBV12-5 and TRBJ2-7, the complete variable domain is DARVTQTPRHKVTEMGQEVTMRCQPILGHNTVFWYRQTMMQGLELLAYFRNRAPLDDSGMPKDRFSAEMPDATLATLKIQPSEPRDSAVYFCASGLVPPMTRPSSYEQYFGPGTRLTVT.

This clone has ten or more counts. The chain uses TRBV20-1 and TRBJ2-7; no firm D call. The V end lost 6 bases, the J end lost 0 bases, and 24 bases lay between the germline ends. The CDR3 covers 17 residues. Germline assignment: CDR1 DFQATT and CDR2 SNEGSKA (reference sequence). As DNA, the CDR3 is TGCAGTGCCACAAGAGGATTCCCCGTGGACGGCTCCTACGAGCAGTACTTC. Protein product: CSATRGFPVDGSYEQYF.

This clone occurred a few times. The rearrangement links TRBV5-6 to TRBJ2-1, with TRBD2 as a possible D gene (5 bases). Germline values: CDR1 SGHDT, CDR2 YYEEEE. This CDR3 spans 16 amino acids. V shed 4 bases and J shed 4 bases, with 18 bases lying between them. The CDR3 bases are TGTGCCAGCAGCCCTCGTATAGCGCCTTCTTACAATGAGCAGTTCTTC. Translation: CASSPRIAPSYNEQFF. Full variable domain (missing parts from reference TRBV5-6 and TRBJ2-1): DAGVTQSPTHLIKTRGQQVTLRCSPKSGHDTVSWYQQALGQGPQFIFQYYEEEERQRGNFPDRFSGHQFPNYSSELNVNALLLGDSALYLCASSPRIAPSYNEQFFGPGTRLTVL.

This clone appeared a few times. Other DNA sequences from this sample encode an identical CDR3 as well. The chain combines TRBV6-1 with TRBJ1-5; possibly TRBD1 for D (6 bases). Germline V gene data show CDR1 as MNHNS and CDR2 as SASEGT. Trimming removed 4 bases from V and 2 bases from J, with 6 bases in between. This CDR3 region has 13 residues. The CDR3 spells CASSAGGNQPQHF. The CDR3 DNA sequence: TGTGCCAGCAGTGCAGGGGGCAATCAGCCCCAGCATTTT.

The V and J genes are TRBV6-1 and TRBJ2-7; D is unclear. Germline V gene data show CDR1 as MNHNS and CDR2 as SASEGT. Trimming stripped 4 bases from V and 6 bases from J, with 16 bases between. The CDR3 has 14 amino acids. The CDR3 DNA follows: TGTGCCAGCAGTGGAAGGACCCACACGAGCGAGCAGTACTTC. Protein sequence: CASSGRTHTSEQYF.

This clone occurred a few times. The DNA is omitted, as the CDR3 cannot be located on it reliably, and the CDR3 follows TCRdb's listing. The rearrangement uses TRBV28 and TRBJ2-3; TRBD1, as called in the table, went unchecked against the DNA. CDR1 is MDHEN, CDR2 SYDVKM, per germline. Both ends counted, the CDR3 spans 15 residues. CDR3: CASILGGSSTDTQYF.

This clone was detected ten times or more. V and J are TRBV7-9 and TRBJ1-5; D unresolved. V lost 2 bases, J lost 4 bases, and 3 bases lay in between. The CDR3 contains 12 residues. Per germline, CDR1 SEHNR and CDR2 FQNEAQ (reference sequence). The CDR3 protein is CASSLQNQPQHF. The DNA for the CDR3 is TGTGCCAGCAGCTTACAGAATCAGCCCCAGCATTTT.

There are many counts of this clone. This sequence joins TRBV30 and TRBJ2-7; TRBD2 matches 10 bases. CDR3 length: 14 residues. Germline V lookup: CDR1 GTSNPN, CDR2 SVGIG (reference sequence). The trim removed 3 bases at V and 6 bases at J, leaving 8 bases unmatched. CDR3 DNA sequence: TGTGCCTGGAGCTCTAGCGGGAGTTCTCGCGAGCAGTACTTC. It translates to CAWSSSGSSREQYF.

The sample holds many counts of this clone. The chain has TRBV10-3 and TRBJ2-3; TRBD1 matches at 10 bases. CDR1 is ENHRY and CDR2 is SYGVKD in the germline V gene. The trim removed 10 bases at V and 3 bases at J, leaving 10 bases unmatched. This CDR3 is 15 amino acids long. The CDR3 spells CATTNLGQGTDTQYF. DNA of the CDR3: TGTGCCACTACAAACTTGGGACAGGGGACAGATACGCAGTATTTT.

The gene calls are TRBV18 and TRBJ2-5; tentatively, D is TRBD1 (5 bases). With 4 bases removed from V and 1 base from J, the gap between germline ends came to 7 bases. The CDR3 spans 13 residues. Germline-derived CDR1 and CDR2 are KGHSH and LQKENI. In nucleotides, the CDR3 is TGTGCCAGCTCACTCGACAGCCAAGAGACCCAGTACTTC. Protein sequence: CASSLDSQETQYF.

The chain joins TRBV19 to TRBJ1-6; TRBD1 is a possible D gene (6 bases). The V and J ends lost 10 bases and 7 bases respectively, with 14 bases between them. This CDR3 has 13 residues. Germline V CDR1 and CDR2: LNHDA, SQIVND (reference sequence). DNA for the CDR3: TGTGCCACCCGAGGACAGCTCAATTCACCCCTCCACTTT. Amino acids: CATRGQLNSPLHF.

This clone was seen at least ten times. The chain carries TRBV5-4 and TRBJ1-6; no firm D call. The germline gives CDR1 SGHNT, CDR2 YYREEE (reference sequence). The CDR3 is 15 residues long. V was trimmed by 4 bases and J by 7 bases, leaving 15 bases between them. This CDR3 is CASSPDTVDNSPLHF. The CDR3 DNA reads TGTGCCAGCAGCCCTGACACGGTGGACAATTCACCCCTCCACTTT.

This clone occurred many times. The chain has TRBV6-1 and TRBJ1-2; D gene unclear. Trimming pared 1 base from V and 1 base from J, leaving 7 bases between. The germline gives CDR1 MNHNS, CDR2 SASEGT. The CDR3 spans 14 residues. CDR3 protein: CASSEGDRNYGYTF. In nucleotides, the CDR3 is TGTGCCAGCAGTGAAGGAGATCGTAACTATGGCTACACCTTC.

This clone has a count of ten or more. This chain links TRBV11-2 with TRBJ2-7; D not resolved. The CDR3 totals 14 residues. The ends were cut back, 1 base at V and 2 bases at J, with 9 bases in the middle. CDR1 SGHAT and CDR2 FQNNGV come from the germline V gene. In DNA, the CDR3 is TGTGCCAGCAGCTTAGGGGCGGACGCCTACGAGCAGTACTTC. Translating it yields CASSLGADAYEQYF.

This chain joins TRBV4-1 and TRBJ1-1, with D tentatively TRBD1 (6 bases). The germline CDR1 and CDR2 sequences are MGHRA and YSYEKL. Trimming took off 4 bases at V and 5 bases at J, with 20 bases between the two ends. This CDR3 comprises 16 residues. In nucleotides, the CDR3 is TGCGCCAGCAGCCCGACTCCCAGGGGTTCAGTTACTGAAGCTTTCTTT. The encoded protein is CASSPTPRGSVTEAFF.

This clone was observed at least ten times. Possible read error: a much larger clone is one base away. Other DNA sequences of this sample code for an identical CDR3. The rearrangement links TRBV20-1 to TRBJ2-1, with 8 bases aligning to TRBD1. Germline CDR1 is DFQATT and CDR2 is SNEGSKA (reference sequence). This CDR3 contains 13 residues. V gave up 7 bases and J gave up 8 bases; unmatched junction bases: 10. In DNA, the CDR3 is TGCAGTGGACATTCAGGGGGCAGGGATGAGCAGTTCTTC. This codes for CSGHSGGRDEQFF.

This clone was detected only a few times. The rearrangement uses TRBV7-2 and TRBJ2-7; D is tentatively TRBD1 or TRBD2 (5 bases each). The CDR3 sequence is 15 residues long. The V end was cut by 3 bases, the J end by 2 bases, with 14 bases between. Germline V gene lookup returns CDR1 SGHTA and CDR2 FQGNSA. This CDR3 reads CASSFIGTPTYEQYF. The CDR3, as DNA: TGTGCCAGCAGCTTCATCGGGACGCCGACCTACGAGCAGTACTTC.